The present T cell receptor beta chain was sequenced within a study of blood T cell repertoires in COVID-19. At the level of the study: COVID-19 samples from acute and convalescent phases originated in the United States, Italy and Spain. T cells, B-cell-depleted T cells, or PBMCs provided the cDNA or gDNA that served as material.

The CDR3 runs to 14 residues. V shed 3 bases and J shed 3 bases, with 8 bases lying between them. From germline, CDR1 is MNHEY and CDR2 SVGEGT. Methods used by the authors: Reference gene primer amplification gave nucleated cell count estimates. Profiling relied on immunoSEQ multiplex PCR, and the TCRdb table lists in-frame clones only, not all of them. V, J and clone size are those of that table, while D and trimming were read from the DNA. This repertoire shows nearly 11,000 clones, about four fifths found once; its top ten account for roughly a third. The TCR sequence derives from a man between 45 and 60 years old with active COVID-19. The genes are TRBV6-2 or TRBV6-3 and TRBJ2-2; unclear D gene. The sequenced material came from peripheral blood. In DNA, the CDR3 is TGTGCCAGCAGTTATGTCGTTTACACCGGGGAGCTGTTTTTT. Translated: CASSYVVYTGELFF.